This T cell receptor (beta chain) was captured by sequencing in a study of T-cell reconstitution after alpha-beta-depleted transplantation in children. Construction of the TCRbeta library involved unique molecular identifiers. TCRdb reprocessed the PCR reads with MiXCR, giving one entry per CDR3 protein. The repertoire consists of 240,000 or so distinct CDR3 sequences, with 12% occurring once and the leading ten covering 2% to 3%. This CDR3 region has 13 residues. V was trimmed by 0 bases and J by 4 bases, leaving 7 bases between them. Per the germline V gene, CDR1 is DFQATT and CDR2 is SNEGSKA (reference sequence). This clonotype came up many times.

This material consisted of PBMCs from the stem cell graft donor, taken from the stem cell graft. The receptor's source is a human donor who donated a stem cell graft to a child with acute lymphoblastic leukemia. V and J are TRBV20-1 and TRBJ1-5; D is uncertain. This CDR3 reads CSARDTRNQPQHF. CDR3 DNA sequence: TGCAGTGCTAGAGATACGAGAAATCAGCCCCAGCATTTT.